This T cell receptor (beta chain) was sequenced during a study of tumor-infiltrating lymphocytes in glioblastoma multiforme. Multiple V-beta primers and a C-beta primer amplified TCRB from RNA. MiXCR, run by TCRdb on the multiplex PCR reads, gives a single entry per CDR3 protein. The table includes just under 9,500 distinct CDR3 sequences, 74% detected once. Whole-study results and caveats: Clone frequencies may be distorted by unequal TCR transcripts per cell. Functional subtype sorting of these T cells was not performed.

The CDR3 has 12 residues. Deletions cut 4 bases from V and 0 bases from J, with 3 bases between. Germline V CDR1 and CDR2: MNHEY, SVGAGI. To note about this clonotype: What it binds is not known.

The chain is built from TRBV6-5 and TRBJ2-5, with unresolved D. The specimen sequenced was brain tumor tissue. The TCR comes from a male donor with glioblastoma. Here the CDR3 reads CASSWDQETQYF. The CDR3 nucleotides are TGTGCCAGCAGTTGGGACCAAGAGACCCAGTACTTC.